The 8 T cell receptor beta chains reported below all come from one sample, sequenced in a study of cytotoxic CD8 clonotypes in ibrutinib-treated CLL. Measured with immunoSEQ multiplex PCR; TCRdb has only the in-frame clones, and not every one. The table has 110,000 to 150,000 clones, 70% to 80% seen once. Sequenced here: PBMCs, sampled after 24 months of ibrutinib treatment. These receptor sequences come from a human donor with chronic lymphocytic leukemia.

Written as DNA, the CDR3 is TGTGCCAGCAGCTTAGGGTGGGCCATGAACACTGAAGCTTTCTTT. Translating it yields CASSLGWAMNTEAFF. The rearrangement joins TRBV7-9 to TRBJ1-1; D is unclear. The V end lost 1 base, the J end lost 0 bases, and 9 bases lay between the germline ends. Germline CDR1 is SEHNR and CDR2 is FQNEAQ (reference sequence). The CDR3 extends over 15 amino acids.

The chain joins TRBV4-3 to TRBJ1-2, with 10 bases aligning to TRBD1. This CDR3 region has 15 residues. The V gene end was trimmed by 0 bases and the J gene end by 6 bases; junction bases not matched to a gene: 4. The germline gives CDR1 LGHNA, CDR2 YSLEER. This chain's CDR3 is CASSQEAGQGNGYTF. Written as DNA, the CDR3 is TGCGCCAGCAGCCAAGAGGCGGGACAGGGGAATGGCTACACCTTC.

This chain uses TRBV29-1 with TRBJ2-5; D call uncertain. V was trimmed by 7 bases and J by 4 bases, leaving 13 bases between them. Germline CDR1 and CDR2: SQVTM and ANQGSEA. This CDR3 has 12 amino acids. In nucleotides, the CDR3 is TGCAGCGCCGCCCCAGACCGAGAGACCCAGTACTTC. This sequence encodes CSAAPDRETQYF.

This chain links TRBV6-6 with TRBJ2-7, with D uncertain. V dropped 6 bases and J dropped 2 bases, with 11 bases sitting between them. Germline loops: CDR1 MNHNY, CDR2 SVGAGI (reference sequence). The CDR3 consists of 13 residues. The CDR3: CASRTGPTYEQYF. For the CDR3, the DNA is TGTGCCAGCAGGACCGGACCCACCTACGAGCAGTACTTC.

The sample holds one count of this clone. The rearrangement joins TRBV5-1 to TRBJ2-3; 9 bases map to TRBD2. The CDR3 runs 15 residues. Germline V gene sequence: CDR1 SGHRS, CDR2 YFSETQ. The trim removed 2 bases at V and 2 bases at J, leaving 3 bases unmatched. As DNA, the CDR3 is TGCGCCAGCAGCTTCCTAGCGGGGACCACAGATACGCAGTATTTT. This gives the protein CASSFLAGTTDTQYF.

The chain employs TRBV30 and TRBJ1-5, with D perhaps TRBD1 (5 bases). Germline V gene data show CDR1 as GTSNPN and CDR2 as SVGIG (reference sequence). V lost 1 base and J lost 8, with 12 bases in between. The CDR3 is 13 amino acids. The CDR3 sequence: CAWSGGFIEPQHF. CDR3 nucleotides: TGTGCCTGGAGTGGGGGGTTCATTGAGCCCCAGCATTTT.

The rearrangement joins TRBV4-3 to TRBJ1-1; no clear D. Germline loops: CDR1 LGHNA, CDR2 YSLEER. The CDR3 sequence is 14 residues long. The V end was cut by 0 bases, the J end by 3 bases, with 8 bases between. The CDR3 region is CASSQDWSHTEAFF. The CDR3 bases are TGCGCCAGCAGCCAAGATTGGTCCCACACTGAAGCTTTCTTT.

The DNA of the CDR3 is TGTGCCAGCAGCGGAGGGACAGGGTCAGGAGGAAACACCATATATTTT. It codes for CASSGGTGSGGNTIYF. J is TRBJ1-3 and V is TRBV9; 9 nucleotides align to TRBD1. Germline V CDR1 and CDR2: SGDLS, YYNGEE. There are 16 residues in the CDR3. V gave up 3 bases and J gave up 4 bases; unmatched junction bases: 8.